One sample yielded the 3 T cell receptor beta chains listed below, sequenced in a study of post-analysis software for immune sequencing data. Overall study results and limits: Among four to six TRBV segments more frequent in patients than controls were TRBV5-6, TRBV5-1 and TRBV20-1.

The antigens of these receptors remain unknown. The TCR beta cDNA libraries contained unique molecular identifiers. TCRdb itself ran the PCR reads through MiXCR, one entry per CDR3 protein. Among 700,000 to 900,000 distinct CDR3 sequences listed, 40% to 55% were seen once. The sequenced sample consisted of blood. Source of these receptors: a girl aged 5-17 years with multiple sclerosis.

This clonotype was counted only a few times. The chain couples TRBV6-5 to TRBJ2-5; possibly TRBD2 for D (5 bases). Trimming left V 4 bases short and J 4 bases short, with 13 bases between. Germline lookup yields CDR1 MNHEY and CDR2 SVGAGI. The CDR3 spans 14 residues. CDR3 protein: CASSFGVAGETQYF. The CDR3 DNA reads as TGTGCCAGCAGTTTCGGCGTGGCGGGAGAGACCCAGTACTTC.

This clonotype turned up a few times. V is TRBV7-9 and J is TRBJ2-7, with D unclear. The CDR3 is made up of 13 amino acids. CDR1 is SEHNR and CDR2 is FQNEAQ in the germline V gene (reference sequence). The V end lost 5 bases, the J end lost 5 bases, and 13 bases lay between the germline ends. The CDR3: CASSKVGAHEQYF. Here the CDR3 DNA reads TGTGCCAGCAGCAAGGTCGGCGCCCACGAGCAGTACTTC.

This clonotype has a handful of counts. This chain uses TRBV5-1 with TRBJ2-1, with D possibly TRBD2 on 5 matching bases. Germline values: CDR1 SGHRS, CDR2 YFSETQ. The CDR3 is made up of 15 amino acids. Trimming shortened V by 4 bases and J by 5 bases, and 16 bases separated the two germline ends. The DNA of the CDR3 is TGCGCCAGCAGCGGAGTTCCTCGGGGTCACAATGAGCAGTTCTTC. As protein: CASSGVPRGHNEQFF.